The clone carrying this TCR beta chain was detected a few times. Antigen specificity is unknown. The length of the CDR3 is 16 residues. V was shortened by 3 bases and J by 2 bases, with 14 bases between the two germline ends. In germline, CDR1 is MDHEN, CDR2 SYDVKM. The repertoire was sequenced with immunoSEQ multiplex PCR; TCRdb's copy has only in-frame clones and lacks some. The table includes a few thousand clones, about three fifths detected once. The data stem from a study of STAT3 mutations in large granular lymphocyte leukemia. Findings and limits, study-wide: Suggested: STAT3 mutation was not the ancestral event for these clonal expansions. A small but highly pathogenic clone may have been missed. Sampling intervals varied between patients and samples. Every T-LGLL patient had at least one immunodominant TCRbeta clonotype. In about 30% of the 18 patients, new TCR clonotypes emerged after therapy.

The TCR sequence derives from a human donor with T large granular lymphocyte leukemia. Some clones in this sample may be carry-over from other donors' samples. The J gene is TRBJ1-5, the V gene TRBV28; a weak D match, TRBD1 (5 bases). Sequenced sample: PBMCs. The CDR3 nucleotides read TGTGCCAGCAGTTTTGGGCTGGGACGGGGCAATCAGCCCCAGCATTTT. It yields the protein CASSFGLGRGNQPQHF.